This T cell receptor beta chain was recovered during a study of blood T cell repertoires in COVID-19. Study overall: Researchers got acute and convalescent COVID-19 samples from the United States, Italy and Spain.

This clone was observed a handful of times. As handled by the study authors: Using reference gene primer amplification, nucleated cell counts were estimated. Produced via immunoSEQ multiplex PCR; TCRdb's table is partial and in-frame only. V, J and clone size were drawn from that table, and D and trimming were deduced from the DNA. The table includes about 150,000 clones, around 86% detected once. Per the germline V gene, CDR1 is SEHNR and CDR2 is FQNEAQ (reference sequence). Trimming cost V 5 bases and J 0 bases; bases outside gene matches: 9. The CDR3 is 17 residues long. The chain combines TRBV7-9 with TRBJ1-3, with 8 bases that match TRBD1. The clonotype was recovered from a man aged 80 or over with acute or convalescent COVID-19. Input material: peripheral blood. CDR3 region: CASSRRGTGGSGNTIYF. CDR3 nucleotides: TGTGCCAGCAGCCGTAGGGGAACAGGGGGCTCTGGAAACACCATATATTTT.